This TCR beta chain was sequenced for a study of glioma-infiltrating T cells. Using RNA template, CDR3s of TCR alpha and beta were amplified with iRepertoire arm-PCR. TCRdb analysed the multiplex PCR reads with MiXCR anew, one entry per CDR3 protein. This table holds about 410,000 distinct CDR3 sequences, around 45% found once. The sequenced sample was glioma tissue, nonneoplastic brain tissue, or PBMCs (not recorded which). The clonotype originates from a human donor with low-grade glioma or glioblastoma, undergoing nonglioma brain surgery, or in good health (not recorded which).

CDR3 nucleotides: TGTGCCAGCAGCGCAGCCAGTGCGTTCACCGGGGAGCTGTTTTTT. This encodes CASSAASAFTGELFF. This rearrangement joins TRBV7-2 to TRBJ2-2; D is unresolved. This CDR3 contains 15 residues. Between the trimmed V and J ends, which lost 5 bases and 4 bases, there was a span of 14 bases. Germline CDR1 is SGHTA and CDR2 is FQGNSA.